Listed here is a single TCR beta chain. The germline CDR1 and CDR2 sequences are MNHNS and SASEGT. Trimming cost V 4 bases and J 0 bases, with 24 bases left between them. CDR3 length: 19 amino acids. This entry belongs to a study of cytomegalovirus exposure and HLA in healthy donors. 13 Jbeta primers and 60 Vbeta primers were used for the PCR. Produced via immunoSEQ multiplex PCR; TCRdb's table is partial and in-frame only. The sample yields approximately 91,000 clones, about two thirds seen once. Sequencing used PBMCs. This sequence originates from a female donor in good health and CMV-seronegative. The V call is TRBV6-1, the J call TRBJ1-1, with D unclear. The CDR3 DNA is TGTGCCAGCAGTGGGGCCAACAAGTTGAAGGTAACAATGAACACTGAAGCTTTCTTT. It yields the protein CASSGANKLKVTMNTEAFF.